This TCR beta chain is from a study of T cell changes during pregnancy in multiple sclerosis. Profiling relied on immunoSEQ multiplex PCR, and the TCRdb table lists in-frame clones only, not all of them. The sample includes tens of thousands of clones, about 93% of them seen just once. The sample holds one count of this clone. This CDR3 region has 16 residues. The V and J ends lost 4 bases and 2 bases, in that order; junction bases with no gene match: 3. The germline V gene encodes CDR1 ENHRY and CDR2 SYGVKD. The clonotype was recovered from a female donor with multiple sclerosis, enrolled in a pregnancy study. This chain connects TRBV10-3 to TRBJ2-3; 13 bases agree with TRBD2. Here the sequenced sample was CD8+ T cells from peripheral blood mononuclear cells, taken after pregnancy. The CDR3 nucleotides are TGTGCCATCAGTGCGGGACTAGCGGGAATCACAGATACGCAGTATTTT. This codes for CAISAGLAGITDTQYF.